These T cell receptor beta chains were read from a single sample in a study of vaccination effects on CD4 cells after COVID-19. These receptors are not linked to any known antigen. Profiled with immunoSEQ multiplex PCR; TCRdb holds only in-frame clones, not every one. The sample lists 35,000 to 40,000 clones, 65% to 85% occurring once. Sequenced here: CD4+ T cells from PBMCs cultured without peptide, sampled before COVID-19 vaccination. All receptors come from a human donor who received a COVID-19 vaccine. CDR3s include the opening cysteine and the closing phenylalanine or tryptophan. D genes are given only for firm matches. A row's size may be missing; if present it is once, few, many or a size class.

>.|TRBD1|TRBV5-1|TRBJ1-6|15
TGCGCCAGCAGCATGGGGACAGGGACGAATTCACCCCTCCACTTT
CASSMGTGTNSPLHF
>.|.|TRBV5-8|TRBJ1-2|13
TGTGCCAGCAGCTTGATCAGAGTCTATGGCTACACCTTC
CASSLIRVYGYTF
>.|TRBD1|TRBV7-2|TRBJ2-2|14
TGTGCCAGCAGCTTAGTCACAGGGGGCGGGGAGCTGTTTTTT
CASSLVTGGGELFF
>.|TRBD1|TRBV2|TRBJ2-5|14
TGTGCCAGCAGTGGGACAGGGGGGAGGGAGACCCAGTACTTC
CASSGTGGRETQYF
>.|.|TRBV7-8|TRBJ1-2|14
TGTGCCAGCAGCTTAGGGTCAGGGAGGTATGGCTACACCTTC
CASSLGSGRYGYTF
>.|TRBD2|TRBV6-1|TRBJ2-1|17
TGTGCCAGCAGTGAGCAGGGCGGGGGGGCCCCGGGGAATGAGCAGTTCTTC
CASSEQGGGAPGNEQFF
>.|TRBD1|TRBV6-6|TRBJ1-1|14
TGTGCCAGCAGTGGGGGACAGGGGCTTAGTGAAGCTTTCTTT
CASSGGQGLSEAFF
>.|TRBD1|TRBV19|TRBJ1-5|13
TGTGCCACCAGTGACAGGGGGCATCAGCCCCAGCATTTT
CATSDRGHQPQHF
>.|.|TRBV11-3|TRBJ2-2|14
TGTGCCAGCAGCTTAAGGAGTTACACCGGGGAGCTGTTTTTT
CASSLRSYTGELFF
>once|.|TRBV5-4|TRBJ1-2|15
TGTGCCAGCAGCCATCTGACGGGGTTAGACTATGGCTACACCTTC
CASSHLTGLDYGYTF
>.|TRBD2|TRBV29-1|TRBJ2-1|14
TGCAGCGTTTATCAGCGGGAGCTGGGGAATGAGCAGTTCTTC
CSVYQRELGNEQFF
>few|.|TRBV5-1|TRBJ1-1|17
TGCGCCAGCAGCTATAATCAGGGAATTGGGGTGAACACTGAAGCTTTCTTT
CASSYNQGIGVNTEAFF
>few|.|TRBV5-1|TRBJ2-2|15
TGCGCCAGCAGCTTGGAACTAGCTAACACCGGGGAGCTGTTTTTT
CASSLELANTGELFF
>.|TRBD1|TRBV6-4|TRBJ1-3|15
TGTGCCAGCAGCGAGCCGGGACAGGTTGGAAACACCATATATTTT
CASSEPGQVGNTIYF
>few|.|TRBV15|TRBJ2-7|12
TGTGCCACCAGCAGAGACTTCTCCGAGCAGTACTTC
CATSRDFSEQYF
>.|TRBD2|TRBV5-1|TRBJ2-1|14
TGCGCCAGCAGCGTCGGACTAGCGGGAAATGAGCAGTTCTTC
CASSVGLAGNEQFF
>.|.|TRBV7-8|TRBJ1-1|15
TGTGCCAGCAGCTTAGCGGGCAGCATGAACACTGAAGCTTTCTTT
CASSLAGSMNTEAFF
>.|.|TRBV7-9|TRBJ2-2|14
TGTGCCAGCAGCTTAACGGGGAACACCGGGGAGCTGTTTTTT
CASSLTGNTGELFF
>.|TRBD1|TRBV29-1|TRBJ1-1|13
TGCAGCGTGGTCGGACAGGGAGGGACTGAAGCTTTCTTT
CSVVGQGGTEAFF
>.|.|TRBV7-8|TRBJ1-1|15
TGTGCCAGCAGCCTCTCAGGGGTAAGGGTCACTGAAGCTTTCTTT
CASSLSGVRVTEAFF
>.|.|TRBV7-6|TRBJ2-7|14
TGTGCCAGCAGCTTAACGGAAAACAACTACGAGCAGTACTTC
CASSLTENNYEQYF
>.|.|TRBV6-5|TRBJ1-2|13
TGTGCCAGCACCCAACAGGGACTCTATGGCTACACCTTC
CASTQQGLYGYTF